What follows is one T cell receptor (beta chain) and its context. The antigen is undetermined. This sample is part of a study of shared clonotypes between healthy human individuals. Study-level results: Of the naive CD4 clonotypes, roughly 5% were shared across a handful of donors.

The CDR3 is 13 residues long. Germline V lookup: CDR1 SGHAT, CDR2 FQNNGV. V gave up 6 bases and J gave up 3 bases; unmatched junction bases: 5. Those who donated were healthy HIV-negative adults, with no recent acute infections or vaccinations reported. TCRdb's table, derived via immunoSEQ multiplex PCR, lists solely in-frame clones and lacks some. This sample has 2 million to 2.5 million clones, with nearly 97% found just once. The TCR was taken from a man younger than 30 in good health. Sample: naive CD4+ T cells sorted from blood. Described subset: CD45RA+ positively selected. V usage is TRBV11-2 and J usage is TRBJ2-7; 7 nucleotides line up with TRBD1. CDR3 nucleotide sequence: TGTGCCAGCAGAACAGGGGTTGACTACGAGCAGTACTTC. Its protein product is CASRTGVDYEQYF.